Given below is one T cell receptor (beta chain) in context. The antigen is not known. cDNA prepared by RNA extraction and subsequent reverse transcription served as the template for sequencing. The protocol was immunoSEQ multiplex PCR, while the TCRdb copy is restricted to in-frame clones and leaves out a portion. This sample has 100,000 to 150,000 clones; 45% to 65% occur once, and the top ten carry 3.5% to 5.5%. This record belongs to a study of CD8+ T cells in alopecia areata. Whole-study context: After 6 to 18 months of tofacitinib, follow-up continued 6 months off drug. Study-wide results and limits: An increase in clonality over normal scalp was evident in lesional scalp, especially alopecia totalis/universalis.

The V gene's germline CDR1 is LNHDA and CDR2 SQIVND (reference sequence). V shed 7 bases and J 5 bases; nucleotides not matched to a gene: 5. This CDR3 contains 13 residues. The source material was CD4+ T cells sorted from blood, sampled at week 0. The genes are TRBV19 and TRBJ2-1, with 7 bases identical to TRBD2. This TCR was recovered from a human donor with alopecia areata. DNA for the CDR3: TGTGCCAGTAATAGCGGGCGAAACAATGAGCAGTTCTTC. It is translated as CASNSGRNNEQFF. Full variable domain (missing parts from reference TRBV19 and TRBJ2-1): DGGITQSPKYLFRKEGQNVTLSCEQNLNHDAMYWYRQDPGQGLRLIYYSQIVNDFQKGDIAEGYSVSREKKESFPLTVTSAQKNPTAFYLCASNSGRNNEQFFGPGTRLTVL.